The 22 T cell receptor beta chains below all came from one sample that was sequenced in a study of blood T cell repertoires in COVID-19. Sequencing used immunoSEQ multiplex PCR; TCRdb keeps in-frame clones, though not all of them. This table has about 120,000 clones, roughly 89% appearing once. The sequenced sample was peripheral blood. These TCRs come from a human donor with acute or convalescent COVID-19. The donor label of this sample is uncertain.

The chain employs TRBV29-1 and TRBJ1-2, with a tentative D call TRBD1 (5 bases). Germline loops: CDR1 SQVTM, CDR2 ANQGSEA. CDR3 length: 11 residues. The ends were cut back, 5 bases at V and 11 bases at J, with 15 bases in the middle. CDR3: CSVWPTGGYTF. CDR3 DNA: TGCAGCGTTTGGCCCACGGGGGGGTACACCTTC.

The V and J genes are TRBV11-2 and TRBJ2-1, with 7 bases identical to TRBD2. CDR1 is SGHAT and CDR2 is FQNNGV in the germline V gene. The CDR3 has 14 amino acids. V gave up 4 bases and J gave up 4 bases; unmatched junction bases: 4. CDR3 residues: CASSSAGVYNEQFF. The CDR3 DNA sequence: TGTGCCAGCAGCTCGGCGGGAGTTTACAATGAGCAGTTCTTC.

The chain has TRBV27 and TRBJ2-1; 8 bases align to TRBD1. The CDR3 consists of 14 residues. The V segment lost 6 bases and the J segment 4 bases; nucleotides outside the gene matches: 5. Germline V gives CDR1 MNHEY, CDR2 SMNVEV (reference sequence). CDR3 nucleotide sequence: TGTGCCAGCAGGGGGACAGGTCCTTACAATGAGCAGTTCTTC. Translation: CASRGTGPYNEQFF.

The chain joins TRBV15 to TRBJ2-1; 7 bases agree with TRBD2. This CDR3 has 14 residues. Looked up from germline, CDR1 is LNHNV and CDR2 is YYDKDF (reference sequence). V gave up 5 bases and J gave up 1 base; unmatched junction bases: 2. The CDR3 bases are TGTGCCACCAGCGGCGGGGGATCCTACAATGAGCAGTTCTTC. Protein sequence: CATSGGGSYNEQFF.

CDR3 coding DNA: TGTGCCAGCAGCCCGCGACAGGGGGCTGAGGAAAAACTGTTTTTT. This encodes CASSPRQGAEEKLFF. This chain connects TRBV7-2 to TRBJ1-4; 10 positions agree with TRBD1. Losses at the gene ends were 5 bases for V and 8 bases for J; bases not matched to a gene: 8. CDR3 length: 15 amino acids. Germline V gene data show CDR1 as SGHTA and CDR2 as FQGNSA.

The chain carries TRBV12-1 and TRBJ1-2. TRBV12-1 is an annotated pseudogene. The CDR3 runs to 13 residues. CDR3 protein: CASSFRAGYGYTF. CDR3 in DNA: TGTGCCAGCAGCTTTAGGGCGGGTTATGGCTACACCTTC.

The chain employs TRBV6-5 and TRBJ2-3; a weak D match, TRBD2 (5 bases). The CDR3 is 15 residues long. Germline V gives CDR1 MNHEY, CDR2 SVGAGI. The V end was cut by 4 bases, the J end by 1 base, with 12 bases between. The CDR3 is CASSSLAQRTDTQYF. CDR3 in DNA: TGTGCCAGCAGTTCCCTAGCCCAACGCACAGATACGCAGTATTTT.

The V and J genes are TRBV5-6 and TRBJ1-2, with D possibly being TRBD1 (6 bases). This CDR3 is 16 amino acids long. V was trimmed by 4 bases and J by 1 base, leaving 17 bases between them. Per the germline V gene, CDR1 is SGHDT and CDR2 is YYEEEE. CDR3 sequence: CASSRVPGQLNYGYTF. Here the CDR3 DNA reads TGTGCCAGCAGCCGTGTACCTGGACAGCTTAACTATGGCTACACCTTC.

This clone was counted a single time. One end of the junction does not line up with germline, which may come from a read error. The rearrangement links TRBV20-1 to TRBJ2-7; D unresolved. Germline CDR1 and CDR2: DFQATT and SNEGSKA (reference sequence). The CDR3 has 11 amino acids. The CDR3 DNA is TGCAGTGCTAGAAATACCTACGGGCAGTACTTC. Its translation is CSARNTYGQYF.

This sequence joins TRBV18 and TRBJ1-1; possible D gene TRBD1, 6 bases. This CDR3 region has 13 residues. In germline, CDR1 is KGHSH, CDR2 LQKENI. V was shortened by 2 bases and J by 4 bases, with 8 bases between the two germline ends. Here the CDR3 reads CASSPAGATEAFF. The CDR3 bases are TGTGCCAGCTCACCAGCGGGGGCCACTGAAGCTTTCTTT.

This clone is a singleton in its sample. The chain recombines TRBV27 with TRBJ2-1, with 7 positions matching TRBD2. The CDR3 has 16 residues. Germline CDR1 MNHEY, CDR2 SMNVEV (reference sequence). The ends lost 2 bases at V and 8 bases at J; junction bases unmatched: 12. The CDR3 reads CASSLEALAASDEQFF. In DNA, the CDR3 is TGTGCCAGCAGTTTAGAGGCCCTAGCGGCCTCGGATGAGCAGTTCTTC.

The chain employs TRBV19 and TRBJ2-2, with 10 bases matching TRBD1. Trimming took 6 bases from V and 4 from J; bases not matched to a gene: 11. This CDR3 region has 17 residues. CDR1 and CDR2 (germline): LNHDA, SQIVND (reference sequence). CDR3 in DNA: TGTGCCAGTAGACTCGACGTAGGGACAGGGGTCACCGGGGAGCTGTTTTTT. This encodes CASRLDVGTGVTGELFF.

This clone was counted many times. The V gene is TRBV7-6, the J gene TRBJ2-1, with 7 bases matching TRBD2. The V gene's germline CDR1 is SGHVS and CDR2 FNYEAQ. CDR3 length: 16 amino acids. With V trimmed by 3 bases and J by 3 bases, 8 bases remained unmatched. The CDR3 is CASSFLTGDYYNEQFF. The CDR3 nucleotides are TGTGCCAGCAGCTTCCTCACGGGGGACTACTACAATGAGCAGTTCTTC.

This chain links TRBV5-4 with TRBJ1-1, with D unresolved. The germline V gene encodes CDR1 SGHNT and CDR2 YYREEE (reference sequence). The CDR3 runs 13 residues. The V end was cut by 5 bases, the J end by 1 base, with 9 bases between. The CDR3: CASRQQQNTEAFF. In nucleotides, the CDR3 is TGTGCCAGCAGGCAACAGCAGAACACTGAAGCTTTCTTT.

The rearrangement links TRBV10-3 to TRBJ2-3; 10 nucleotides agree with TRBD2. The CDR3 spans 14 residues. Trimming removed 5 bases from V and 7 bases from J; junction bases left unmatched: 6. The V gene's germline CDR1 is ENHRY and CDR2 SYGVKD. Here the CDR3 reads CAISKSGREHTQYF. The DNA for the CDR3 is TGTGCCATCAGTAAAAGCGGGAGGGAGCATACGCAGTATTTT.

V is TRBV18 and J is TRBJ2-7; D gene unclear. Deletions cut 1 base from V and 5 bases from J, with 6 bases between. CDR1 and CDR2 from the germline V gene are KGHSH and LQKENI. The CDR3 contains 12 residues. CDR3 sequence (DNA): TGTGCCAGCTCACCACAAAGCCACGAGCAGTACTTC. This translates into CASSPQSHEQYF. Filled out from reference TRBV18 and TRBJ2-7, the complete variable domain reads NAGVMQNPRHLVRRRGQEARLRCSPMKGHSHVYWYRQLPEEGLKFMVYLQKENIIDESGMPKERFSAEFPKEGPSILRIQQVVRGDSAAYFCASSPQSHEQYFGPGTRLTVT.

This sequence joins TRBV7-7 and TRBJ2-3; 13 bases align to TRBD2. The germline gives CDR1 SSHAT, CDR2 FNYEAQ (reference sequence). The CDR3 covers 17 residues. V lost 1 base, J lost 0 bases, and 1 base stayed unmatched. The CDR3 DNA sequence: TGTGCCAGCAGCTTAGGACTAGCGGGGGGAAGCACAGATACGCAGTATTTT. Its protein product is CASSLGLAGGSTDTQYF. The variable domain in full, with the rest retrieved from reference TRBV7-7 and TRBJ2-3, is GAGVSQSPRYKVTKRGQDVTLRCDPISSHATLYWYQQALGQGPEFLTYFNYEAQPDKSGLPSDRFSAERPEGSISTLTIQRTEQRDSAMYRCASSLGLAGGSTDTQYFGPGTRLTVL.

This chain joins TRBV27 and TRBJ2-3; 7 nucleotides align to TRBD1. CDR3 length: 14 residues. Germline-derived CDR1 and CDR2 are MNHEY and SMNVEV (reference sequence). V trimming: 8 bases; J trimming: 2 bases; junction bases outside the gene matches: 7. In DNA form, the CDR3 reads TGTGCCAGCGGCCCCGGGACAGTCACAGATACGCAGTATTTT. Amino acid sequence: CASGPGTVTDTQYF.

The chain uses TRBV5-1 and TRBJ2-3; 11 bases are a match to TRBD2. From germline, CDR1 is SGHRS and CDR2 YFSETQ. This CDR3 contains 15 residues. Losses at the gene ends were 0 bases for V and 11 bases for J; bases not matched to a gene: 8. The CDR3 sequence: CASSLVLAGGLGQYF. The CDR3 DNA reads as TGCGCCAGCAGCTTGGTGCTAGCGGGAGGACTGGGGCAGTATTTT.

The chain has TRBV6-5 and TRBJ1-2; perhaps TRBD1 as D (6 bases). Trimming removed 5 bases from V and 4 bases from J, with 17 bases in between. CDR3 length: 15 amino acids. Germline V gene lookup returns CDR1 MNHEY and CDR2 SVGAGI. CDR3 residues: CASSPDWGRGYGYTF. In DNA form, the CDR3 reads TGTGCCAGCAGTCCCGATTGGGGGCGAGGCTATGGCTACACCTTC.

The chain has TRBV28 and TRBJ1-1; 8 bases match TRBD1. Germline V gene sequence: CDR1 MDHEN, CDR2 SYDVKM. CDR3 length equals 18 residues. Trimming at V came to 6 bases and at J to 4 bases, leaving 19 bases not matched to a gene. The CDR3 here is CASSRNPGGAPLGTEAFF. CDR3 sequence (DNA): TGTGCCAGCAGCCGGAACCCAGGGGGCGCCCCGTTAGGCACTGAAGCTTTCTTT. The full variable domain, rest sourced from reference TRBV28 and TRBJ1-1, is DVKVTQSSRYLVKRTGEKVFLECVQDMDHENMFWYRQDPGLGLRLIYFSYDVKMKEKGDIPEGYSVSREKKERFSLILESASTNQTSMYLCASSRNPGGAPLGTEAFFGQGTRLTVV.

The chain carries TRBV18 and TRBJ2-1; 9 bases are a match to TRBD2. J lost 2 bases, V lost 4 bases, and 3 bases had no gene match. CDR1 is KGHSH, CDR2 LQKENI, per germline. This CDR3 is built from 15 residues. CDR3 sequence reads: CASSRREGPYNEQFF. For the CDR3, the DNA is TGTGCCAGCTCACGGCGGGAGGGCCCCTACAATGAGCAGTTCTTC.